The rows below give T cell receptor beta chains drawn from one sample of a study of T cell responses to AZD1222 COVID-19 vaccine. This table comes from immunoSEQ multiplex PCR, and its TCRdb copy is limited to in-frame clones, with some not included. The data contain approximately 170,000 clones, approximately 95% of them seen just once; the ten biggest clones take up around 4%. Sequenced material: peripheral blood, taken on day 0 of AZD1222 vaccination. The receptors derive from an adult in good health. Both conserved end residues are part of each CDR3.

j_call v_call cdr3_aa
TRBJ1-1 TRBV3-1/TRBV3-2 CASSPSATDKAFF
TRBJ2-6 TRBV18 CASSRFHSGANVLTF
TRBJ1-1 TRBV19 CASSPAGLNTEAFF
TRBJ1-6 TRBV3-1/TRBV3-2 CASSQQRGSPLHF
TRBJ1-2 TRBV5-4 CASSPEGGAGIGGYTF
TRBJ1-2 TRBV29-1 CSVVRRQGSHGYTF
TRBJ2-7 TRBV6-5 CASSTRQGAGEQYF
TRBJ1-2 TRBV14 CASSPDLNYGYTF
TRBJ1-1 TRBV5-1 CASSPQGSVGLNTEAFF
TRBJ2-3 TRBV7-8 CAIGGLAGEPDTQYF
TRBJ1-6 TRBV3-1/TRBV3-2 CASSLAQDSSPLHF
TRBJ1-5 TRBV19 CASSPGQFNQPQHF